The source of this T cell receptor (beta chain) is a study of OX40 agonist ivuxolimab in advanced cancers. At the level of the study: Intravenous ivuxolimab at 0.01 to 10 mg/kg was given to patients every 2 weeks.

Findings and caveats of the study: At 0.1 to 3.0 mg/kg and by week 6, CD4+ and CD8+ T cells in the blood had expanded clonally. Partly responding patients at 0.1-3.0 mg/kg showed some of the smallest clonal expansion.

With regard to this clone: Its target is unknown.

Germline V gives CDR1 MNHEY, CDR2 SMNVEV (reference sequence). J was trimmed by 0 bases and V by 6 bases; bases with no gene match: 5. The CDR3 covers 15 residues. Libraries were prepared by immunoSEQ multiplex PCR; TCRdb keeps only in-frame clonotypes and omits some of them. The table records tens of thousands of clones, about 80% of them present only once. The receptor comes from an adult with an advanced solid tumor such as melanoma, head and neck, liver or kidney cancer. V and J are TRBV27 and TRBJ1-5, with 7 bases aligning to TRBD1. This specimen was CD4+ or CD8+ T cells sorted from blood, taken in a trial of the OX40 agonist ivuxolimab. CDR3: CASRKDRFSNQPQHF. DNA of the CDR3: TGTGCCAGCAGAAAGGACAGGTTTAGCAATCAGCCCCAGCATTTT.